The 14 T cell receptor beta chains below all came from one sample that was sequenced in a study of shared clonotypes between healthy human individuals. TCRdb's copy holds only in-frame clones and misses some; the assay was immunoSEQ multiplex PCR. The repertoire holds roughly 2.6 million clones, with over 85% as singletons. The source material was naive CD4+ T cells sorted from blood. Subset in this sample: CD45RA+ positively selected. The source is a man aged 18 to 29 in good health.

As regards this clone: This sample includes further DNA sequences coding for the same CDR3. The V call is TRBV7-8, the J call TRBJ1-4; the match to TRBD1 covers 8 bases. This CDR3 is built from 15 residues. Trimming took 2 bases from V and 4 from J; bases not matched to a gene: 3. Germline loops: CDR1 SGHVS, CDR2 FQNEAQ. The CDR3 region is CASSLQGAVNEKLFF. In DNA, the CDR3 is TGTGCCAGCAGCTTACAGGGGGCAGTTAATGAAAAACTGTTTTTT.

The chain links TRBV19 to TRBJ1-3; unclear D gene. The length of the CDR3 is 15 residues. Between the trimmed V and J ends, which lost 1 base and 0 bases, there was a span of 7 bases. The germline V gene has CDR1 LNHDA and CDR2 SQIVND (reference sequence). CDR3 protein: CASSIGQNSGNTIYF. The CDR3, as DNA: TGTGCCAGTAGTATAGGCCAGAACTCTGGAAACACCATATATTTT.

The chain carries TRBV7-2 and TRBJ1-6, with D possibly matching TRBD1 (5 bases). The CDR3 is 16 amino acids. Trimming removed 1 base from V and 6 bases from J, with 13 bases in between. Germline CDR1 and CDR2: SGHTA and FQGNSA. The CDR3 loop reads CASSLDRPGTNSPLHF. CDR3 coding DNA: TGTGCCAGCAGCTTAGATCGGCCAGGGACTAATTCACCCCTCCACTTT.

For this clone: Within the sample, other DNA sequences also encode this same CDR3. The chain combines TRBV5-1 with TRBJ2-1; 8 bases are shared with TRBD2. J gave up 7 bases and V 0 bases, and 6 bases lay outside the gene matches. This CDR3 is built from 15 residues. From germline, CDR1 is SGHRS and CDR2 YFSETQ. CDR3 sequence reads: CASSLGSSGGNEQFF. The CDR3 coding sequence is TGCGCCAGCAGCTTGGGCTCCAGCGGGGGAAATGAGCAGTTCTTC.

The chain is built from TRBV5-1 and TRBJ1-3, with D unresolved. Germline loops: CDR1 SGHRS, CDR2 YFSETQ. V lost 2 bases and J lost 2, with 8 bases in between. The CDR3 length is 14 residues. Here the CDR3 reads CASSFGQTGNTIYF. CDR3 sequence (DNA): TGCGCCAGCAGCTTCGGGCAGACTGGAAACACCATATATTTT.

The V gene is TRBV7-9, the J gene TRBJ1-1, with D tentatively TRBD1 (6 bases). V was trimmed by 6 bases and J by 2 bases, leaving 10 bases between them. This CDR3 has 13 amino acids. The germline V gene encodes CDR1 SEHNR and CDR2 FQNEAQ (reference sequence). The CDR3 DNA reads TGTGCCAGCAGACAGGGACAAAACACTGAAGCTTTCTTT. As protein: CASRQGQNTEAFF.

The V gene is TRBV6-1, the J gene TRBJ1-3; D ambiguous. The CDR3 runs 13 residues. CDR1 and CDR2 (germline): MNHNS, SASEGT. The germline V and J ends were trimmed by 6 bases and 4 bases, with 10 bases remaining between them. In nucleotides, the CDR3 is TGTGCCAGCAGACCGGTATCCGGAAACACCATATATTTT. Translating it yields CASRPVSGNTIYF.

On this clone itself: Other DNA sequences in this sample translate to the same CDR3. The rearrangement links TRBV9 to TRBJ2-3, with a possible D match to TRBD1 (7 bases). The V gene's germline CDR1 is SGDLS and CDR2 YYNGEE. The V gene lost 0 bases and the J gene lost 3 bases, with 11 bases spanning the gap. The CDR3 contains 15 residues. The CDR3 region is CASSVGAGGTDTQYF. CDR3 sequence (DNA): TGTGCCAGCAGCGTAGGGGCAGGGGGGACAGATACGCAGTATTTT.

J is TRBJ1-5 and V is TRBV4-1, with a weak D call TRBD1 (5 bases). Trimming shortened V by 5 bases and J by 3 bases, and 14 bases separated the two germline ends. Per the germline V gene, CDR1 is MGHRA and CDR2 is YSYEKL. The CDR3 loop spans 15 amino acids. DNA of the CDR3: TGCGCCAGCAGCACCCGGGACGGATTCAATCAGCCCCAGCATTTT. The encoded protein is CASSTRDGFNQPQHF.

The CDR3 nucleotides are TGTGCCACGATCCCCTCGACCCAGAGTGGTGAGCAGTTCTTC. Residues: CATIPSTQSGEQFF. The V and J genes are TRBV19 and TRBJ2-1; D is uncertain. V shed 10 bases and J shed 9 bases, with 22 bases lying between them. Per germline, CDR1 LNHDA and CDR2 SQIVND (reference sequence). The CDR3 spans 14 residues. Full variable domain (outside the CDR3, taken from reference TRBV19 and TRBJ2-1): DGGITQSPKYLFRKEGQNVTLSCEQNLNHDAMYWYRQDPGQGLRLIYYSQIVNDFQKGDIAEGYSVSREKKESFPLTVTSAQKNPTAFYLCATIPSTQSGEQFFGPGTRLTVL.

This chain uses TRBV27 with TRBJ1-6; D call uncertain. This CDR3 contains 14 residues. Germline V CDR1 and CDR2: MNHEY, SMNVEV (reference sequence). V shed 2 bases and J shed 4 bases, with 6 bases lying between them. CDR3 bases: TGTGCCAGCAGTTTAAGGTGGTATAATTCACCCCTCCACTTT. Amino acids: CASSLRWYNSPLHF.

The V gene is TRBV4-1, the J gene TRBJ2-3, with D possibly matching TRBD1 (5 bases). V dropped 10 bases and J dropped 0 bases, with 14 bases sitting between them. Germline assignment: CDR1 MGHRA and CDR2 YSYEKL. The CDR3 has 14 amino acids. The DNA for the CDR3 is TGCGCCACCAAGACAGATTCTAGCACAGATACGCAGTATTTT. Translating it yields CATKTDSSTDTQYF.

The J gene is TRBJ1-4, the V gene TRBV2; D is possibly TRBD1 (5 bases). Germline CDR1 is SNHLY and CDR2 is FYNNEI. V was trimmed by 5 bases and J by 6 bases, leaving 19 bases between them. This CDR3 contains 16 residues. CDR3 loop: CASSSRPRLGDEKLFF. In nucleotides, the CDR3 is TGTGCCAGCAGTTCACGACCACGACTGGGGGATGAAAAACTGTTTTTT.

The chain couples TRBV5-1 to TRBJ1-6; 9 positions match TRBD1. This CDR3 contains 15 residues. The germline V gene encodes CDR1 SGHRS and CDR2 YFSETQ. V was pared by 2 bases and J by 12 bases, with 9 bases of the junction left unmatched. The CDR3 DNA sequence: TGCGCCAGCAGCTTTGAGGGACAGGGCGTAGGACCCCTCCACTTT. As protein: CASSFEGQGVGPLHF.